This T cell receptor beta chain stems from a study of blood T cells in healthy people across ages. This CDR3 is 16 amino acids long. CDR1 KGHDR and CDR2 SFDVKD come from the germline V gene. The ends lost 3 bases at V and 3 bases at J; junction bases unmatched: 8. PCR was performed a second time for about 7 to 12 cycles using a sample-barcoded 5' primer and a J-beta primer mix. Using its own MiXCR run on the 5' RACE reads, TCRdb lists one record per CDR3 protein. The sample records roughly 1.5 million distinct CDR3 sequences, about 42% being singletons. Sequences were obtained from blood. The rearrangement joins TRBV24-1 to TRBJ2-3; 7 positions match TRBD1. The source of this sequence is a young woman in good health. The CDR3: CATSDKGALGTDTQYF. CDR3 bases: TGTGCCACCAGTGATAAGGGGGCGCTAGGTACAGATACGCAGTATTTT.